This T cell receptor beta chain is drawn from a study of blood T cell repertoires in COVID-19. Trimming shortened V by 5 bases and J by 4 bases, and 14 bases separated the two germline ends. The germline gives CDR1 GTSNPN, CDR2 SVGIG (reference sequence). The CDR3 runs 14 residues. Authors' data handling: Nucleated cell counts were estimated from reference gene primer amplification. Sequencing was performed with immunoSEQ multiplex PCR; in TCRdb, only in-frame clones are kept and a portion is missing. That table is the source of V, J and clone size, and D and trimming were worked out from the DNA. The sample holds a few hundred thousand clones, 70% to 90% seen once.

This receptor was identified in a woman aged 25 to 45 with COVID-19, enrolled during active disease. V usage is TRBV30 and J usage is TRBJ1-4; maybe TRBD1 (5 bases). Sequencing was done on a sample of peripheral blood. The chain's CDR3 is CAWDSGLLNEKLFF. The CDR3 coding sequence is TGTGCCTGGGACTCGGGACTTCTTAATGAAAAACTGTTTTTT.